Each of the 18 T cell receptor beta chains below was sequenced from the same sample in a study of blood T cell repertoires in COVID-19 (dated by TCRdb to 2018 to 2020). Libraries were built with the immunoSEQ multiplex PCR assay. This immuneACCESS table, as held by TCRdb, lists in-frame sequences with V and J called but not all clones. Of the missing ones, under half trace to an unresolved V gene in checked studies; the others have no known cause. Recorded for this sample are approximately 240,000 clones; approximately 79% of them occurred a single time. The top ten constitute approximately 5% of the sample. Sequencing was done on a sample of peripheral blood. These receptors were obtained from a woman over 75 with active or convalescent COVID-19.

The chain is built from TRBV3-1 (or the pseudogene TRBV3-2) and TRBJ2-7; D is perhaps TRBD2 (5 bases). Trimming stripped 2 bases from V and 3 bases from J, with 8 bases between. Germline V lookup: CDR1 LGHDT, CDR2 YNNKEL (reference sequence). The CDR3 loop spans 13 amino acids. CDR3 in amino acids: CASSQTGYYEQYF. CDR3 nucleotides: TGTGCCAGCAGCCAAACGGGATACTACGAGCAGTACTTC.

This clone was observed once. The genes are TRBV5-1 and TRBJ2-7; D remains unclear. The CDR3 runs to 11 residues. Germline V gene sequence: CDR1 SGHRS, CDR2 YFSETQ. With 2 bases removed from V and 4 bases from J, the gap between germline ends came to 4 bases. The CDR3 spells CASSLEYEQYF. The CDR3 bases are TGCGCCAGCAGCTTAGAGTACGAGCAGTACTTC. The full variable domain, rest sourced from reference TRBV5-1 and TRBJ2-7, is KAGVTQTPRYLIKTRGQQVTLSCSPISGHRSVSWYQQTPGQGLQFLFEYFSETQRNKGNFPGRFSGRQFSNSRSEMNVSTLELGDSALYLCASSLEYEQYFGPGTRLTVT.

The rearrangement links TRBV6-5 to TRBJ1-1, with a tentative D call TRBD1 (5 bases). The CDR3 has 15 amino acids. V was shortened by 5 bases and J by 1 base, with 14 bases between the two germline ends. Germline CDR1 is MNHEY and CDR2 is SVGAGI. As DNA, the CDR3 is TGTGCCAGCAGTACCAGGGAGGTGGCGAACACTGAAGCTTTCTTT. Translating gives CASSTREVANTEAFF.

The genes are TRBV6-5 and TRBJ1-2; D is perhaps TRBD1 (5 bases). Germline CDR1 MNHEY, CDR2 SVGAGI. The length of the CDR3 is 12 residues. V was clipped by 10 bases and J by 2 bases, with 11 bases between them. The CDR3 loop reads CATIQENYGYTF. The CDR3 coding sequence is TGTGCCACCATACAGGAGAACTATGGCTACACCTTC.

The chain employs TRBV28 and TRBJ2-5; 14 positions match TRBD2. J was trimmed by 5 bases and V by 4 bases; bases with no gene match: 6. Looked up from germline, CDR1 is MDHEN and CDR2 is SYDVKM. CDR3 length equals 16 residues. The CDR3 reads CASSWGLAGDRETQYF. The CDR3 region has the DNA TGTGCCAGCAGTTGGGGACTAGCGGGGGACCGGGAGACCCAGTACTTC.

On this clone: One end of the junction fails to match germline, which may point to a read error. The chain joins TRBV7-7 to TRBJ2-1, with 8 bases fitting TRBD2. CDR3 length: 16 residues. CDR1 and CDR2 from the germline V gene are SSHAT and FNYEAQ (reference sequence). The CDR3 protein is CASSFGGVSSYNEQFF. The CDR3, as DNA: TGTGCTAGCAGCTTCGGGGGGGTTAGCTCCTACAATGAGCAGTTCTTC. Drawing the rest from reference TRBV7-7 and TRBJ2-1, the complete variable domain is GAGVSQSPRYKVTKRGQDVTLRCDPISSHATLYWYQQALGQGPEFLTYFNYEAQPDKSGLPSDRFSAERPEGSISTLTIQRTEQRDSAMYRCASSFGGVSSYNEQFFGPGTRLTVL.

The V gene is TRBV5-6, the J gene TRBJ2-7; TRBD2 matches 7 bases. Germline assignment: CDR1 SGHDT and CDR2 YYEEEE. This CDR3 region has 17 residues. The V and J ends lost 0 bases and 1 base, in that order; junction bases with no gene match: 10. CDR3 sequence: CASSLVQSASGSYEQYF. The CDR3 DNA follows: TGTGCCAGCAGCTTGGTTCAATCGGCTAGCGGTTCCTACGAGCAGTACTTC.

The J gene is TRBJ1-2, the V gene TRBV5-4, with a weak D call TRBD1 (5 bases). Per germline, CDR1 SGHNT and CDR2 YYREEE (reference sequence). The CDR3 runs to 15 residues. Trimming shortened V by 0 bases and J by 5 bases, and 14 bases separated the two germline ends. As DNA, the CDR3 is TGTGCCAGCAGCTTGGGCGGGGGGGAGGTATATGGCTACACCTTC. Its translation: CASSLGGGEVYGYTF.

The chain couples TRBV2 to TRBJ1-2, with D tentatively TRBD1 (5 bases). Germline CDR1 reads SNHLY; CDR2 reads FYNNEI. The CDR3 is made up of 13 amino acids. Trimming left V 1 base short and J 4 bases short, with 7 bases between. The CDR3 sequence is CASSEVTGYGYTF. CDR3 in DNA: TGTGCCAGCAGTGAAGTCACAGGCTATGGCTACACCTTC.

The chain couples TRBV5-1 to TRBJ2-3; TRBD2 matches at 11 bases. This CDR3 region has 18 residues. V was clipped by 0 bases and J by 1 base; unmatched bases: 7. Germline values: CDR1 SGHRS, CDR2 YFSETQ. The CDR3 loop reads CASSLGSSGRTGTDTQYF. The CDR3 bases are TGCGCCAGCAGCTTGGGGTCTAGCGGGAGGACGGGCACAGATACGCAGTATTTT. Full variable domain (remainder filled in from reference TRBV5-1 and TRBJ2-3): KAGVTQTPRYLIKTRGQQVTLSCSPISGHRSVSWYQQTPGQGLQFLFEYFSETQRNKGNFPGRFSGRQFSNSRSEMNVSTLELGDSALYLCASSLGSSGRTGTDTQYFGPGTRLTVL.

The chain combines TRBV19 with TRBJ1-1; possible D gene TRBD1, 6 bases. The CDR3 extends over 14 amino acids. The germline gives CDR1 LNHDA, CDR2 SQIVND (reference sequence). Trimming removed 3 bases at V and 7 bases at J, with 15 bases between. In nucleotides, the CDR3 is TGTGCCAGTAGTATCGGGACACTGGTTAATGAAGCTTTCTTT. It codes for CASSIGTLVNEAFF.

This clone has just a few counts. The chain joins TRBV5-1 to TRBJ1-1, with D perhaps matching TRBD1 (5 bases). The germline V gene has CDR1 SGHRS and CDR2 YFSETQ. Trimming stripped 5 bases from V and 0 bases from J, with 14 bases between. The CDR3 is made up of 15 amino acids. The CDR3 here is CASRNGDSLNTEAFF. For the CDR3, the DNA is TGCGCCAGCAGAAATGGTGACAGCTTGAACACTGAAGCTTTCTTT.

This chain uses TRBV2 with TRBJ1-2, with 11 bases aligning to TRBD1. The germline V gene encodes CDR1 SNHLY and CDR2 FYNNEI. The CDR3 consists of 15 residues. After removal of 2 bases from V and 4 bases from J, the junction contained 3 bases not matched to a gene. CDR3 residues: CASSELGTGGYGYTF. The CDR3 bases are TGTGCCAGCAGTGAATTGGGGACAGGGGGCTATGGCTACACCTTC.

A note on this clone: In the same sample, other DNA sequences code for this CDR3. This chain links TRBV10-3 with TRBJ1-2; the D is unclear. This CDR3 has 12 residues. Looked up from germline, CDR1 is ENHRY and CDR2 is SYGVKD. The V gene lost 3 bases and the J gene lost 2 bases, with 4 bases spanning the gap. The CDR3 coding sequence is TGTGCCATCAGTGATTCGAACTATGGCTACACCTTC. Translation: CAISDSNYGYTF.

This chain's CDR3 is CASSANGLAGVNEQFF. Here the CDR3 DNA reads TGCGCCAGCAGCGCCAATGGGCTAGCGGGAGTCAATGAGCAGTTCTTC. This sequence joins TRBV5-1 and TRBJ2-1; 10 bases match TRBD2. Germline loops: CDR1 SGHRS, CDR2 YFSETQ. The CDR3 has 16 amino acids. With V trimmed by 4 bases and J by 6 bases, 10 bases remained unmatched.

The rearrangement links TRBV29-1 to TRBJ2-1; 7 bases match TRBD1. V shed 8 bases, J shed 10 bases, and the junction held 11 bases outside the gene matches. Looked up from germline, CDR1 is SQVTM and CDR2 is ANQGSEA. CDR3 size: 12 residues. The CDR3 nucleotides are TGCAGCATAGGGGGCTTCCCCGGAGAGCAGTTCTTC. This gives the protein CSIGGFPGEQFF.

This chain joins TRBV7-6 and TRBJ2-5; D is perhaps TRBD1 (6 bases). This CDR3 comprises 11 residues. Germline assignment: CDR1 SGHVS and CDR2 FNYEAQ. Between the trimmed V and J ends, which lost 6 bases and 14 bases, there was a span of 16 bases. The CDR3 region has the DNA TGTGCCAGCAGTTTGGGACACGGCAATTACTTC. It specifies CASSLGHGNYF.

V is TRBV5-1 and J is TRBJ1-2, with 7 bases aligning to TRBD1. The CDR3 has 14 amino acids. Losses at the gene ends were 4 bases for V and 7 bases for J; bases not matched to a gene: 10. Germline-derived CDR1 and CDR2 are SGHRS and YFSETQ. CDR3 region: CASSQRQGPFGYTF. The CDR3 DNA follows: TGCGCCAGCAGCCAACGACAGGGCCCCTTTGGCTACACCTTC.